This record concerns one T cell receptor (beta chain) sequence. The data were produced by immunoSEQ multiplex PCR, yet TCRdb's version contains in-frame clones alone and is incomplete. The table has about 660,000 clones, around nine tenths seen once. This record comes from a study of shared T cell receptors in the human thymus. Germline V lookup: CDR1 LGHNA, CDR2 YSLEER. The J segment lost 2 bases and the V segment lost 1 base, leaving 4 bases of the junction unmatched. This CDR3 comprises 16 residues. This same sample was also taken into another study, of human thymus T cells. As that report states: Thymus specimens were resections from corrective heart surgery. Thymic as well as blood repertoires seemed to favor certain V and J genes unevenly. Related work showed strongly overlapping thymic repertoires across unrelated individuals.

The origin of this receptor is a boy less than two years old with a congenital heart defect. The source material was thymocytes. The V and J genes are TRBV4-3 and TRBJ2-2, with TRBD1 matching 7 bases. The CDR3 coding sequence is TGCGCCAGCAGCCAAGCAAGGGGGCGCAACACCGGGGAGCTGTTTTTT. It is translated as CASSQARGRNTGELFF.